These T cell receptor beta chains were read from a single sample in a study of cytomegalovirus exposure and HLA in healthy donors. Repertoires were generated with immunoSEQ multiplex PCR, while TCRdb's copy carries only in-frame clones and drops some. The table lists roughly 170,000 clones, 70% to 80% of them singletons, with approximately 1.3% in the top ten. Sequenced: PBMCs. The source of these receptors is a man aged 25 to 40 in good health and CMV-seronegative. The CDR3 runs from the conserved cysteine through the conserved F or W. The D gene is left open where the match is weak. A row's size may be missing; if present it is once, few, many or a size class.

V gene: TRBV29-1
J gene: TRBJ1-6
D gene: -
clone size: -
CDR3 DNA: TGCAGCGTTGGCGAGGGAGATTCACCCCTCCACTTT
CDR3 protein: CSVGEGDSPLHF

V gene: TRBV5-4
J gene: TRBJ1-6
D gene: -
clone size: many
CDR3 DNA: TGTGCCAGCAGCTTGGGGGCAGGGCCGAGTTCACCCCTCCACTTT
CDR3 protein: CASSLGAGPSSPLHF

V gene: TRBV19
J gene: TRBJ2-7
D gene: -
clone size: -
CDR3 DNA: TGTGCCAGTAGTATAGACGGGGTCTTGGGGGAGCAGTACTTC
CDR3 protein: CASSIDGVLGEQYF

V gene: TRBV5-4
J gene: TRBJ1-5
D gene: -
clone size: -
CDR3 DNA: TGTGCCAGCAGCTTGGGGCACCAACAGCCCCAGCATTTT
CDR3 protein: CASSLGHQQPQHF

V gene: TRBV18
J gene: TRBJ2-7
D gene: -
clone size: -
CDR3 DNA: TGTGCCAGCTCACCGAGGGTGAACGAGCAGTACTTC
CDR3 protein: CASSPRVNEQYF

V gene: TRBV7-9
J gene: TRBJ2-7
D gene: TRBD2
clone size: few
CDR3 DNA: TGTGCCAGCAGCTTAGGGACTGCGCGGGAGGGTTCCTACGAGCAGTACTTC
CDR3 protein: CASSLGTAREGSYEQYF

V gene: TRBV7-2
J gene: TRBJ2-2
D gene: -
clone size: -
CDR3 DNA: TGTGCCAGCAGCTTAGGTCTAGCCGGGGAGCTGTTTTTT
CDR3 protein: CASSLGLAGELFF

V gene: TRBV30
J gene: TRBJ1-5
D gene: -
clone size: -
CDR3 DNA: TGTGCCTGGAGTGTACCAGGGGTGCCCAATCAGCCCCAGCATTTT
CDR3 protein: CAWSVPGVPNQPQHF

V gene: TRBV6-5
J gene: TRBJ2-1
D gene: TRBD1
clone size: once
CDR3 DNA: TGTGCCAGCACCGAAAAGGGGACAGGTGAGCAGTTCTTC
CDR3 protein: CASTEKGTGEQFF

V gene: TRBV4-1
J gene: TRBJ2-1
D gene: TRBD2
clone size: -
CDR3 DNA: TGCGCCAGCAGCCAGCAGGGACTAGCGGACAATGAGCAGTTCTTC
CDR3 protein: CASSQQGLADNEQFF

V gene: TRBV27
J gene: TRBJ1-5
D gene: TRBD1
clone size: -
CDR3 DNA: TGTGCCAGCAGTGTAGGGGGCTCGGGCAATCAGCCCCAGCATTTT
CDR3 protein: CASSVGGSGNQPQHF

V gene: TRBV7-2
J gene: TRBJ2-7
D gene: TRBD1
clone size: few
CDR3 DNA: TGTGCCAGCAGCACCACAGGGGTCTACGAGCAGTACTTC
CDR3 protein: CASSTTGVYEQYF

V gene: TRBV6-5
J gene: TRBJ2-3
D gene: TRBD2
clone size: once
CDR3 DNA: TGTGCCAGCAGTTCGAGACTAGCGGGATCGTCAGATACGCAGTATTTT
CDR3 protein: CASSSRLAGSSDTQYF

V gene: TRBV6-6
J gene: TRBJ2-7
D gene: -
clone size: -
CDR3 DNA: TGTGCCAGCAGTTACTCGCAGGGTCCCTACGAGCAGTACTTC
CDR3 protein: CASSYSQGPYEQYF

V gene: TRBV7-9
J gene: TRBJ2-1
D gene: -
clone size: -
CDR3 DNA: TGTGCCAGCAGTCGGGATCGTTATGAGCAGTTCTTC
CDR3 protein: CASSRDRYEQFF

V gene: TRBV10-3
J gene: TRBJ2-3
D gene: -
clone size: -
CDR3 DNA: TGTGCCATCAGTGAAGTCGGGAGCTTGGATACGCAGTATTTT
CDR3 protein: CAISEVGSLDTQYF

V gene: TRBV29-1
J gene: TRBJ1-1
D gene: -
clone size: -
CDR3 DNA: TGCAGCGTTGAGTTCGGTTCCCCTGAAGCTTTCTTT
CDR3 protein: CSVEFGSPEAFF

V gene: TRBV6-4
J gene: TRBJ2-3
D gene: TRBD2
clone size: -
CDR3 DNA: TGTGCCAGCAGGACTAGCGGAAACACAGATACGCAGTATTTT
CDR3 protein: CASRTSGNTDTQYF

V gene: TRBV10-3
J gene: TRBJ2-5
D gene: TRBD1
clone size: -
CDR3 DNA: TGTGCCATCAGTGGTCCGGGACAGGGGGCGGGCGAGACCCAGTACTTC
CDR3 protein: CAISGPGQGAGETQYF

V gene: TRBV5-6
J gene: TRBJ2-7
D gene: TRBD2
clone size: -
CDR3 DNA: TGTGCCAGCAGCATCGGACTAGCGGGAGGATACGAGCAGTACTTC
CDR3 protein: CASSIGLAGGYEQYF

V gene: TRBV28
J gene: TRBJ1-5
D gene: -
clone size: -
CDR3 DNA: TGTGCCAGCACCCCAGGGGGCAATCAGCCCCAGCATTTT
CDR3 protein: CASTPGGNQPQHF

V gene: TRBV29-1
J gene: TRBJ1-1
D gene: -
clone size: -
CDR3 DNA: TGCAGCGTTTTAGGACAGCCGAACACTGAAGCTTTCTTT
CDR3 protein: CSVLGQPNTEAFF

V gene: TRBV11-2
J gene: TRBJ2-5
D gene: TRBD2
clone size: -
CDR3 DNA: TGTGCCAGCAGCTTAGCCGGGACTAGCGGGGTTGGGGAGACCCAGTACTTC
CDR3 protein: CASSLAGTSGVGETQYF

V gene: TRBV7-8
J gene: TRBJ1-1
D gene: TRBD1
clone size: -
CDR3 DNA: TGTGCCAGCAGACCAGACAGGGCCGGGAACACTGAAGCTTTCTTT
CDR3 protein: CASRPDRAGNTEAFF

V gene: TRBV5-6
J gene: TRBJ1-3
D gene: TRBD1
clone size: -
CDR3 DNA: TGTGCCAGCAGCTGGGGGACAGCGTCGTACACCATATATTTT
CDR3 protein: CASSWGTASYTIYF

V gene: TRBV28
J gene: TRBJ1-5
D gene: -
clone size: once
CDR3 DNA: TGTGCCACCTTCACCAGGGGCCCTAATCAGCCCCAGCATTTT
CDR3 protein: CATFTRGPNQPQHF

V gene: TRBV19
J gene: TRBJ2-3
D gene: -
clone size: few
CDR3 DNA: TGTGCCAGTAGCCAGGACTGGTCAGATACGCAGTATTTT
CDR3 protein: CASSQDWSDTQYF

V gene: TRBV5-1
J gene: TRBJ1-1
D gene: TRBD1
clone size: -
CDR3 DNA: TGCGCCAGCAGCTCCCCCGGGACAGGGTTCACTGAAGCTTTCTTT
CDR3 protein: CASSSPGTGFTEAFF

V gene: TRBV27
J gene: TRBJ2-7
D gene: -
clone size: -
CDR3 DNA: TGTGCCAGCAGTTTTACGAAACAGGGTAGTGGGTCCTACGAGCAGTACTTC
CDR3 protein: CASSFTKQGSGSYEQYF